The subject of this entry is one T cell receptor (beta chain). Its antigen is currently unknown. The record originates from a study of T cells and Merkel cell carcinoma outcomes. Profiled with immunoSEQ multiplex PCR; TCRdb holds only in-frame clones, not every one. The sample contains some 15,000 clones, 75% to 90% of which appear only once. Study-level results: Repertoire plus T-cell density reportedly predicted Merkel cell carcinoma outcomes.

Germline CDR1 SGHTA, CDR2 FQGNSA. The germline V and J ends were trimmed by 2 bases and 0 bases, with 11 bases remaining between them. The CDR3 loop spans 15 amino acids. This TCR came from a human donor with Merkel cell carcinoma. The sequenced material came from tumor tissue from Merkel cell carcinoma. This chain uses TRBV7-2 with TRBJ2-7, with D perhaps TRBD2 (5 bases). Written as DNA, the CDR3 is TGTGCCAGCAGCTTACAGGAGGTAAGCTCCTACGAGCAGTACTTC. Translation gives CASSLQEVSSYEQYF.